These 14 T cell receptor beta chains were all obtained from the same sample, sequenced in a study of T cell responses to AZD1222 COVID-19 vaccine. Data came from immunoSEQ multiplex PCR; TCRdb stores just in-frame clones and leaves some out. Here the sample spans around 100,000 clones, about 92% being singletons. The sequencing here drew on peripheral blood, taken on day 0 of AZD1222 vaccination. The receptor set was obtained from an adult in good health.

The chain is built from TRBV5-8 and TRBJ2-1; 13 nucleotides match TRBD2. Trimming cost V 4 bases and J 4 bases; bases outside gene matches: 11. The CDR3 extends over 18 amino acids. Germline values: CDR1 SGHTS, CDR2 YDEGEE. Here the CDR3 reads CASSGRGLAGAGYNEQFF. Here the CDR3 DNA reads TGTGCCAGCAGCGGGCGTGGACTAGCGGGAGCGGGGTACAATGAGCAGTTCTTC.

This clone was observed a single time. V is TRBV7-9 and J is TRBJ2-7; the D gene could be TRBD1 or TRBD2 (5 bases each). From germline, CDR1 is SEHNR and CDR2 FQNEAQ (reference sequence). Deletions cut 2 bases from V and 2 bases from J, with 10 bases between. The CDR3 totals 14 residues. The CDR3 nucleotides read TGTGCCAGCAGCTTAACGAGGGGCCCCTACGAGCAGTACTTC. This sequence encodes CASSLTRGPYEQYF.

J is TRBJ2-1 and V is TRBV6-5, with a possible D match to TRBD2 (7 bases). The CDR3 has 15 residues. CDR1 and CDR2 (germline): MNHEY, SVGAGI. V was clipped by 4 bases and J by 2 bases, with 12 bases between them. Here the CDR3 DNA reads TGTGCCAGCAGTTTGGGGAGGGGGGCCTACAATGAGCAGTTCTTC. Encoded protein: CASSLGRGAYNEQFF.

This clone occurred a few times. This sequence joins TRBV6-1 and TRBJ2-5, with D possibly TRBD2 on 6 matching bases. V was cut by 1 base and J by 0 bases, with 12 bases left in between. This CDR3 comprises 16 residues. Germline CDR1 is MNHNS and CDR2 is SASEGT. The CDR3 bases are TGTGCCAGCAGTGAAGGCATCGGGGGTTACCAAGAGACCCAGTACTTC. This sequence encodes CASSEGIGGYQETQYF.

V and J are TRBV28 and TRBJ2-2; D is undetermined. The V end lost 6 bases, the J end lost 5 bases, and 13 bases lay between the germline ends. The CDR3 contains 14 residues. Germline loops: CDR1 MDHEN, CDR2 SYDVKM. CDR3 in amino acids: CASSPPGLTGELFF. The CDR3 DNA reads TGTGCCAGCAGCCCACCTGGATTGACCGGGGAGCTGTTTTTT.

The DNA of the CDR3 is TGTGCCAGTTCCCGACAGGGACAAAACCCGGCAGATACGCAGTATTTT. Protein sequence: CASSRQGQNPADTQYF. The chain has TRBV19 and TRBJ2-3; TRBD1 matches at 7 bases. The CDR3 has 16 amino acids. Looked up from germline, CDR1 is LNHDA and CDR2 is SQIVND (reference sequence). V lost 8 bases and J lost 4; bases outside the gene matches: 15.

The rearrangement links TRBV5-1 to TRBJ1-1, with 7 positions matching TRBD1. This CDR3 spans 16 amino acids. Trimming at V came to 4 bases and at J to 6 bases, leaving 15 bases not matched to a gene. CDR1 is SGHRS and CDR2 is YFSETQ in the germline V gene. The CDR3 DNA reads TGCGCCAGCAGCCTGACCAGGACAGGCCTTGGGGCTGAAGCTTTCTTT. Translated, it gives CASSLTRTGLGAEAFF.

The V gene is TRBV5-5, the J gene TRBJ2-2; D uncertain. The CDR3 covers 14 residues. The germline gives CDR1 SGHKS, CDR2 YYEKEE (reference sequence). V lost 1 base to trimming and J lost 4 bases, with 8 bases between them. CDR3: CASSLSTGTGELFF. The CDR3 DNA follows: TGTGCCAGCAGCTTGTCCACTGGCACCGGGGAGCTGTTTTTT.

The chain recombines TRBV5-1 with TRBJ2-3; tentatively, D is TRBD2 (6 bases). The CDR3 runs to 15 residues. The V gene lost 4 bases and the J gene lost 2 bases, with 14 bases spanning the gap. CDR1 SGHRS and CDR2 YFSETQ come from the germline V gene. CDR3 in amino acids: CASSARRADTDTQYF. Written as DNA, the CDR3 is TGCGCCAGCAGCGCCCGGAGGGCCGACACAGATACGCAGTATTTT.

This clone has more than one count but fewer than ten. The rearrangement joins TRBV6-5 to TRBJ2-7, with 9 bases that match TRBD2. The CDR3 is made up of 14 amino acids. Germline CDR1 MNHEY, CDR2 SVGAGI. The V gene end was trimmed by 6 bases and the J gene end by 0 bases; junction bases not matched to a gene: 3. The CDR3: CASSGTSSSYEQYF. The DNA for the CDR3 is TGTGCCAGCAGCGGGACTAGCAGCTCCTACGAGCAGTACTTC.

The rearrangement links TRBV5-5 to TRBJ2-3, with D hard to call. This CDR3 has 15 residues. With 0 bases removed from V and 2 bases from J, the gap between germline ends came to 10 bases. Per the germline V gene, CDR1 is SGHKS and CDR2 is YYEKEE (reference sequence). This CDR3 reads CASSLVGHSTDTQYF. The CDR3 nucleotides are TGTGCCAGCAGCTTGGTAGGGCATTCCACAGATACGCAGTATTTT.

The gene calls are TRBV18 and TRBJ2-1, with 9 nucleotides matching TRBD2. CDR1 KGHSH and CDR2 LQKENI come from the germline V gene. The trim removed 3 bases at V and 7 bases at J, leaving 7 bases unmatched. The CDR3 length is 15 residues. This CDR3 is CASSPGASGNNEQFF. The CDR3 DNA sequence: TGTGCCAGCTCACCGGGGGCTAGCGGGAATAATGAGCAGTTCTTC.

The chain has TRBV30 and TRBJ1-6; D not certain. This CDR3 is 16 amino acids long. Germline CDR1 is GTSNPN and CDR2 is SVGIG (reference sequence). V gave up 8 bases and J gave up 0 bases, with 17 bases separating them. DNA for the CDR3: TGTGCCGGTGCCCTCGGTTTAAGCTCCTATAATTCACCCCTCCACTTT. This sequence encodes CAGALGLSSYNSPLHF.

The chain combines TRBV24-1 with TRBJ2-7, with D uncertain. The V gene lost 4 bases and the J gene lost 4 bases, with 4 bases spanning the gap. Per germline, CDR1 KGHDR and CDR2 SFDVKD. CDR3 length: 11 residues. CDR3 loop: CATSDFYEQYF. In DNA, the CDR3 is TGTGCCACCAGTGACTTTTACGAGCAGTACTTC.